This T cell receptor (beta chain) was captured in a study of cytomegalovirus exposure and HLA in healthy donors. About the study: There were 117 million unique TCR beta sequences, drawn from roughly 200 million T cells, in an earlier analysis. Study outcomes and limitations: A prior analysis recorded that most TCR beta V segments were productive about 87% or about 30% of the time. Later, an analysis found that common viral pathogens appeared to be linked with several of the most significant clusters.

Germline-derived CDR1 and CDR2 are MDHEN and SYDVKM. This CDR3 is 13 amino acids long. V was trimmed by 6 bases and J by 5 bases, leaving 13 bases between them. Notes on this clone: The antigen remains unidentified.

Amplification used 60 Vbeta primers and 13 Jbeta primers. Authors' processing steps: Roughly 11 million of the 60 million to 80 million unique TCR beta chains counted in a later analysis were shared. Profiling relied on immunoSEQ multiplex PCR, and the TCRdb table lists in-frame clones only, not all of them. V and J calls and clone size are copied from that table; D and trimming were computed from the DNA. Of approximately 150,000 clones in the sample, roughly 80% were seen once. The sample consisted of PBMCs. The gene calls are TRBV28 and TRBJ1-2; possible D gene TRBD1, 5 bases. The origin of this receptor is a man between 18 and 35 years old in good health and CMV-seropositive. The CDR3 here is CASSTGSLYGYTF. The DNA for the CDR3 is TGTGCCAGCAGCACAGGTTCCCTTTATGGCTACACCTTC.